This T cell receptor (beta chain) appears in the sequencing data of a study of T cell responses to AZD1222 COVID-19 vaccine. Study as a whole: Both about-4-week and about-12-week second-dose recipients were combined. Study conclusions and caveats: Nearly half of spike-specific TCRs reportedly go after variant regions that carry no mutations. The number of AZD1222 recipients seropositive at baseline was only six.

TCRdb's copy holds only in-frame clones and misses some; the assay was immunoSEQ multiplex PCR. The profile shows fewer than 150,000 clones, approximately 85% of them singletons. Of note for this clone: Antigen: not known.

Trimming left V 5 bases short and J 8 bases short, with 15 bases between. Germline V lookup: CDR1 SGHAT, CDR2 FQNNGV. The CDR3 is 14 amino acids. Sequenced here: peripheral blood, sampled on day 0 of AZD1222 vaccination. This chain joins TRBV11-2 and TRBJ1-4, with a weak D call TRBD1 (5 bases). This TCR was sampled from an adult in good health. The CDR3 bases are TGTGCCAGCAGCCCCGGAGGGGTCGGGGAAAAACTGTTTTTT. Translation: CASSPGGVGEKLFF.